The clone carrying this T cell receptor beta chain was observed a few times. TCRdb re-called the RT-PCR reads through MiXCR, storing one row per CDR3 protein. Of about 680,000 distinct CDR3 sequences in the sample, approximately 15% were seen once. Sequencing input: memory CD4+ T cells from blood. This receptor was identified in a female donor in good health, serving as a healthy control.

As DNA, the CDR3 is TGTGCCAGCAGCTTAAACTCCGGACAGGGTAACTCGGAGACCCAGTACTTC. It yields the protein CASSLNSGQGNSETQYF. The chain couples TRBV11-2 to TRBJ2-5; the match to TRBD1 covers 8 bases. The J segment lost 5 bases and the V segment lost 2 bases, leaving 13 bases of the junction unmatched. Germline CDR1 SGHAT, CDR2 FQNNGV. The CDR3 consists of 17 residues.